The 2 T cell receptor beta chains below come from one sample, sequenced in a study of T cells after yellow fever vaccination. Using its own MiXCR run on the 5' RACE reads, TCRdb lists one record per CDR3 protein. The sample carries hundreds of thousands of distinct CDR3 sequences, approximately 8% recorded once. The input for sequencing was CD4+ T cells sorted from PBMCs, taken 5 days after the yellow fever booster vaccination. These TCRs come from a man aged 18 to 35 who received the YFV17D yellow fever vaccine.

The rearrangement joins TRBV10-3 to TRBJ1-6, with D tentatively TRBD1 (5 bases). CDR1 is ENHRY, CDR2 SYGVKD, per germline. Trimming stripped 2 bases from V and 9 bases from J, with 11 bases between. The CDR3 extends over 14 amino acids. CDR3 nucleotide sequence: TGTGCCATCAGTGAGAGGACAAAAGGTTCACCCCTCCACTTT. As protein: CAISERTKGSPLHF.

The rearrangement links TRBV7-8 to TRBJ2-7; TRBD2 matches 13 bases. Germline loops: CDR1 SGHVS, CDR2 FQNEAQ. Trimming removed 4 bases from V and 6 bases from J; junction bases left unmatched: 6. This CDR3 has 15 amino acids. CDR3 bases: TGTGCCAGCAGCTGGGGACTAGCGGGGTCTGGCGAGCAGTACGTC. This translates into CASSWGLAGSGEQYV.